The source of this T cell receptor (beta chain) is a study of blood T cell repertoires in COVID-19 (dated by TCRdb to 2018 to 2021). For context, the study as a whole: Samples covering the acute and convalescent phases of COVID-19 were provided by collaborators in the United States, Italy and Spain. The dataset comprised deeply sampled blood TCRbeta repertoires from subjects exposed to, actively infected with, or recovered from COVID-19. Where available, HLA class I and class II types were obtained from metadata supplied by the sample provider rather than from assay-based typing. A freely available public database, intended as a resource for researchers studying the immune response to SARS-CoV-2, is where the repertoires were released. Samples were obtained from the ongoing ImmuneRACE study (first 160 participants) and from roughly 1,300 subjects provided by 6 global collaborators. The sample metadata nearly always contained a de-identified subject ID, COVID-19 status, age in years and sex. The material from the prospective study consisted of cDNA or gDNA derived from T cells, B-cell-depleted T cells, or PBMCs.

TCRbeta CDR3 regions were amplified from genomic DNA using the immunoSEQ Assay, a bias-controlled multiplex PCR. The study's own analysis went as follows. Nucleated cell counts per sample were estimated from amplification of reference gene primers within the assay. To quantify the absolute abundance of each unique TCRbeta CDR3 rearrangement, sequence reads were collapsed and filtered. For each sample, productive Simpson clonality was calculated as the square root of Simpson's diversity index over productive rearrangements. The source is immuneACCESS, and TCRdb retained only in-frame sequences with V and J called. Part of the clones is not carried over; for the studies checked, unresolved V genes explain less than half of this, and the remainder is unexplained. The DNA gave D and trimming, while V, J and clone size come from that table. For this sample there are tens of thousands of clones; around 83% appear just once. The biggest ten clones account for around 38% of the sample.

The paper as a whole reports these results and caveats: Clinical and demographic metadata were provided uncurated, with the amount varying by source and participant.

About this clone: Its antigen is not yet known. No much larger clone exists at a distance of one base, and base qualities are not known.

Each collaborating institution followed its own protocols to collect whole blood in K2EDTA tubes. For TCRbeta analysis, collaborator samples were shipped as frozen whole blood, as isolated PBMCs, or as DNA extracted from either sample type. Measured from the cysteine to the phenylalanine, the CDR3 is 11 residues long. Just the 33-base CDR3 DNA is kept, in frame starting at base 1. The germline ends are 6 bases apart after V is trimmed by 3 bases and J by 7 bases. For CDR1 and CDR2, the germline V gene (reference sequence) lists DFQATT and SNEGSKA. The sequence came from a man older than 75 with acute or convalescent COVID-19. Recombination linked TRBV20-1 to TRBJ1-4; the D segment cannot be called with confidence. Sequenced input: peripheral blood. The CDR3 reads CSARSVEKLFF. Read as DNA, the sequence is TGCAGTGCTAGGTCTGTTGAAAAACTGTTTTTT.